The 21 T cell receptor beta chains presented below share a single source sample, sequenced in a study of blood T cell repertoires in COVID-19. Libraries were prepared by immunoSEQ multiplex PCR; TCRdb keeps only in-frame clonotypes and omits some of them. The sample lists about 15,000 clones; approximately 88% were seen once. Material: peripheral blood. The receptors were sampled from a human donor in a cohort sampled during active COVID-19.

The V gene is TRBV3-1 (or the pseudogene TRBV3-2), the J gene TRBJ2-5; the D is unclear. This CDR3 region has 14 residues. From germline, CDR1 is LGHDT and CDR2 YNNKEL (reference sequence). V lost 0 bases and J lost 2, with 7 bases in between. This chain's CDR3 is CASSQDPTQETQYF. In nucleotides, the CDR3 is TGTGCCAGCAGCCAAGACCCCACACAAGAGACCCAGTACTTC.

The table lists this clone with a few counts. This rearrangement joins TRBV5-4 to TRBJ2-5; 9 nucleotides match TRBD2. Trimming cost V 4 bases and J 0 bases; bases outside gene matches: 13. CDR3 size: 18 residues. Germline V CDR1 and CDR2: SGHNT, YYREEE (reference sequence). For the CDR3, the DNA is TGTGCCAGCAGCGGCGGCGCTAGCGGGAAACAATACCAAGAGACCCAGTACTTC. As protein: CASSGGASGKQYQETQYF.

The genes are TRBV6-1 and TRBJ2-3; D is possibly TRBD1 (5 bases). CDR1 is MNHNS and CDR2 is SASEGT in the germline V gene. Trimming took 2 bases from V and 8 from J, leaving 14 bases between them. The CDR3 is 14 residues long. The CDR3 spells CASSERGSSATQYF. The CDR3 coding sequence is TGTGCCAGCAGTGAAAGGGGATCCAGTGCTACGCAGTATTTT.

The chain links TRBV4-2 to TRBJ2-7, with 8 bases lining up with TRBD2. J lost 2 bases, V lost 1 base, and 7 bases had no gene match. This CDR3 is 16 amino acids long. Germline CDR1 LGHNA, CDR2 YNFKEQ. The CDR3 here is CASSQAPRGVTYEQYF. CDR3 DNA: TGTGCCAGCAGCCAAGCTCCGCGGGGGGTCACCTACGAGCAGTACTTC.

This rearrangement joins TRBV28 to TRBJ2-7; maybe TRBD2 (6 bases). CDR3 length: 15 amino acids. CDR1 is MDHEN, CDR2 SYDVKM, per germline. Deletions cut 10 bases from V and 3 bases from J, with 22 bases between. This CDR3 is CATYRRGGLLYEQYF. The CDR3 nucleotides are TGTGCCACCTATAGGAGAGGAGGGCTCCTCTACGAGCAGTACTTC.

The chain carries TRBV28 and TRBJ2-7; TRBD1 matches at 9 bases. The CDR3 extends over 15 amino acids. The germline V gene encodes CDR1 MDHEN and CDR2 SYDVKM. V trimming: 3 bases; J trimming: 3 bases; junction bases outside the gene matches: 6. CDR3 residues: CASSLGTGLHYEQYF. CDR3 DNA sequence: TGTGCCAGCAGTTTGGGGACAGGGCTCCACTACGAGCAGTACTTC. The whole variable domain, remainder taken from reference TRBV28 and TRBJ2-7, is DVKVTQSSRYLVKRTGEKVFLECVQDMDHENMFWYRQDPGLGLRLIYFSYDVKMKEKGDIPEGYSVSREKKERFSLILESASTNQTSMYLCASSLGTGLHYEQYFGPGTRLTVT.

This rearrangement joins TRBV7-3 to TRBJ2-3, with TRBD2 matching 8 bases. This CDR3 spans 17 amino acids. With V trimmed by 5 bases and J by 2 bases, 12 bases remained unmatched. Germline loops: CDR1 SGHTA, CDR2 FQGTGA. This chain's CDR3 is CASSPSGGSAVTDTQYF. For the CDR3, the DNA is TGTGCCAGCAGCCCGAGCGGGGGATCAGCAGTCACAGATACGCAGTATTTT.

The rearrangement links TRBV11-2 to TRBJ2-7, with D maybe TRBD2 (5 bases). Trimming removed 6 bases at V and 4 bases at J, with 13 bases between. This CDR3 contains 13 residues. The germline V gene has CDR1 SGHAT and CDR2 FQNNGV. As DNA, the CDR3 is TGTGCCAGCAGAGACACTAGTTTGTACGAGCAGTACTTC. It translates to CASRDTSLYEQYF.

This chain joins TRBV4-1 and TRBJ2-7; 8 nucleotides align to TRBD2. The CDR3 has 16 amino acids. Looked up from germline, CDR1 is MGHRA and CDR2 is YSYEKL. V gave up 3 bases and J gave up 2 bases; unmatched junction bases: 9. The CDR3: CASSHIPGRAPYEQYF. CDR3 nucleotide sequence: TGCGCCAGCAGCCATATCCCCGGGAGGGCCCCCTACGAGCAGTACTTC.

This chain connects TRBV19 to TRBJ2-7; perhaps TRBD2 as D (5 bases). This CDR3 comprises 14 residues. Trimming took 4 bases from V and 5 from J, leaving 15 bases between them. CDR1 LNHDA and CDR2 SQIVND come from the germline V gene (reference sequence). The CDR3 nucleotides are TGTGCCAGTAGTAGTCAAAAGGGAGTCCACGAGCAGTACTTC. It encodes CASSSQKGVHEQYF. Complete variable domain (other parts from reference TRBV19 and TRBJ2-7): DGGITQSPKYLFRKEGQNVTLSCEQNLNHDAMYWYRQDPGQGLRLIYYSQIVNDFQKGDIAEGYSVSREKKESFPLTVTSAQKNPTAFYLCASSSQKGVHEQYFGPGTRLTVT.

The rearrangement links TRBV2 to TRBJ2-1, with 10 positions matching TRBD1. CDR1 is SNHLY and CDR2 is FYNNEI in the germline V gene. CDR3 length: 15 amino acids. With 7 bases clipped from V and 7 bases from J, the junction kept 10 bases outside the gene matches. As DNA, the CDR3 is TGTGCCAGCACCTATGCCGGGACAGGGGTGAATGAGCAGTTCTTC. Translating gives CASTYAGTGVNEQFF.

The chain combines TRBV10-2 with TRBJ2-1; D may be TRBD1 (5 bases). The CDR3 consists of 16 residues. With 4 bases removed from V and 6 bases from J, the gap between germline ends came to 19 bases. CDR1 WSHSY and CDR2 SAAADI come from the germline V gene. This CDR3 is CASSVGAPSIGNEQFF. The CDR3 bases are TGCGCCAGCAGTGTTGGGGCACCGTCTATTGGCAATGAGCAGTTCTTC.

This rearrangement joins TRBV2 to TRBJ1-3, with 8 nucleotides matching TRBD1. Germline-derived CDR1 and CDR2 are SNHLY and FYNNEI. The J segment lost 2 bases and the V segment lost 2 bases, leaving 2 bases of the junction unmatched. The CDR3 consists of 15 residues. For the CDR3, the DNA is TGTGCCAGCAGTGAACTGGACAGGGCTGGAAACACCATATATTTT. It specifies CASSELDRAGNTIYF.

The chain recombines TRBV4-1 with TRBJ1-1; D might be TRBD1 (6 bases). The CDR3 contains 15 residues. Trimming cost V 3 bases and J 4 bases, with 15 bases left between them. Germline values: CDR1 MGHRA, CDR2 YSYEKL. CDR3 sequence: CASSQGPLRGTEAFF. CDR3 in DNA: TGCGCCAGCAGCCAGGGCCCTCTCAGGGGCACTGAAGCTTTCTTT.

In nucleotides, the CDR3 is TGTGCCAGCAGCTTTCGGTCCTTTCATGGCTACACCTTC. Protein product: CASSFRSFHGYTF. This chain links TRBV11-3 with TRBJ1-2; no clear D. The CDR3 loop spans 13 amino acids. V lost 3 bases and J lost 6, with 11 bases in between. Germline values: CDR1 SGHNT, CDR2 YENEEA.

This clone appeared once. The gene calls are TRBV6-5 and TRBJ1-4; TRBD1 might be the D (6 bases). The CDR3 totals 13 residues. The germline CDR1 and CDR2 sequences are MNHEY and SVGAGI. V lost 6 bases to trimming and J lost 7 bases, with 12 bases between them. The CDR3 reads CASSRTRGEKLFF. The CDR3 coding sequence is TGTGCCAGCAGCCGGACCAGGGGTGAAAAACTGTTTTTT.

This clone came up a few times. V usage is TRBV4-2 and J usage is TRBJ1-1; no clear D gene. The CDR3 covers 11 residues. Germline values: CDR1 LGHNA, CDR2 YNFKEQ. With 1 base removed from V and 6 bases from J, the gap between germline ends came to 3 bases. This chain's CDR3 is CASSQAAEAFF. The CDR3 bases are TGTGCCAGCAGCCAAGCCGCTGAAGCTTTCTTT.

This chain links TRBV28 with TRBJ1-2; D gene uncertain. Trimming removed 4 bases at V and 3 bases at J, with 18 bases between. The CDR3 sequence is 16 residues long. Germline V lookup: CDR1 MDHEN, CDR2 SYDVKM. The CDR3 sequence: CASSSGRKNFYYGYTF. Here the CDR3 DNA reads TGTGCCAGCAGTTCCGGGAGGAAAAATTTCTACTATGGCTACACCTTC.

The table lists this clone with a count of one. The gene calls are TRBV18 and TRBJ2-6; 11 nucleotides agree with TRBD1. CDR3 size: 17 residues. Looked up from germline, CDR1 is KGHSH and CDR2 is LQKENI. J was trimmed by 3 bases and V by 5 bases; bases with no gene match: 6. The CDR3 spells CASSTGQGEVGANVLTF. DNA for the CDR3: TGTGCCAGCTCAACGGGACAGGGGGAGGTTGGGGCCAACGTCCTGACTTTC.

V is TRBV6-5 and J is TRBJ2-1; no clear D. With 10 bases removed from V and 0 bases from J, the gap between germline ends came to 16 bases. This CDR3 is 15 amino acids long. Germline V lookup: CDR1 MNHEY, CDR2 SVGAGI. CDR3 loop: CATASVGGSYNEQFF. The CDR3 coding sequence is TGTGCCACGGCTTCCGTAGGCGGCTCCTACAATGAGCAGTTCTTC.

This clone was recorded a few times. The chain recombines TRBV9 with TRBJ1-2; tentatively, D is TRBD1 (6 bases). CDR1 is SGDLS, CDR2 YYNGEE, per germline. Deletions cut 3 bases from V and 4 bases from J, with 16 bases between. The CDR3 covers 15 residues. The CDR3 DNA reads TGTGCCAGCAGCGGTAACGGACAGAGAAGCTATGGCTACACCTTC. It is translated as CASSGNGQRSYGYTF. Drawing the rest from reference TRBV9 and TRBJ1-2, the complete variable domain is DSGVTQTPKHLITATGQRVTLRCSPRSGDLSVYWYQQSLDQGLQFLIQYYNGEERAKGNILERFSAQQFPDLHSELNLSSLELGDSALYFCASSGNGQRSYGYTFGSGTRLTVV.